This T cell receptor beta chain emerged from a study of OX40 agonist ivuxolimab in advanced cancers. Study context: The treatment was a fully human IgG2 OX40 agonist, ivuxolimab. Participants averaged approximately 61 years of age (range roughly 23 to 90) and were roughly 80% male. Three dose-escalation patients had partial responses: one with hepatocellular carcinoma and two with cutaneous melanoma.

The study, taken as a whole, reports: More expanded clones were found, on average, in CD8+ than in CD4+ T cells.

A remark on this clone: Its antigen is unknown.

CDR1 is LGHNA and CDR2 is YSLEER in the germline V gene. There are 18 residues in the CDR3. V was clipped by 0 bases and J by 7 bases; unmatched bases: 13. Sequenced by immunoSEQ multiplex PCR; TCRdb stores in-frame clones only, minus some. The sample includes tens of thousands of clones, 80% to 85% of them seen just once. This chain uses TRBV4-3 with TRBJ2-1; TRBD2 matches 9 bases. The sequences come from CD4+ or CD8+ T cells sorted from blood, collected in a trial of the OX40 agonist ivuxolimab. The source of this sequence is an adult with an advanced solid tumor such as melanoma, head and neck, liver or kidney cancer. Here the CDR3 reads CASSQEIIFAGGLNEQFF. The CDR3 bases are TGCGCCAGCAGCCAAGAGATAATCTTCGCGGGGGGGCTGAATGAGCAGTTCTTC.